This TCR beta chain appears in the sequencing data of a study of blood T cell repertoires in COVID-19. As for the study in general: Samples of COVID-19 (acute and convalescent) were obtained from the United States, Italy and Spain.

V was clipped by 4 bases and J by 10 bases; unmatched bases: 8. From germline, CDR1 is SGHRS and CDR2 YFSETQ. CDR3 size: 15 residues. The method was immunoSEQ multiplex PCR; TCRdb's version includes in-frame clones alone and lacks a portion of them. The sample yields more than 70,000 clones, 85% to 90% seen once. The sequence was collected from a man aged 55 to 70 with acute or convalescent COVID-19. This chain joins TRBV5-1 and TRBJ1-6; 10 bases are shared with TRBD1. The sequencing sample was made of peripheral blood. CDR3: CASSTDRGPGSPLHF. The CDR3 DNA is TGCGCCAGCAGCACAGACAGGGGGCCTGGATCACCCCTCCACTTT. Drawing the rest from reference TRBV5-1 and TRBJ1-6, the complete variable domain is KAGVTQTPRYLIKTRGQQVTLSCSPISGHRSVSWYQQTPGQGLQFLFEYFSETQRNKGNFPGRFSGRQFSNSRSEMNVSTLELGDSALYLCASSTDRGPGSPLHFGNGTRLTVT.